This T cell receptor (beta chain) was captured in a study of control samples from healthy donors and cancer patients. Profiled with immunoSEQ multiplex PCR; TCRdb holds only in-frame clones, not every one. Among around 180,000 clones listed, about 91% were seen once. The receptor comes from a woman aged 25 to 39 in good health. Source material: blood.

DNA of the CDR3: TGCGCCAGCAGCTTGGAGAGGGGTCGTTCTGGCTATGGCTACACCTTC. It specifies CASSLERGRSGYGYTF. The chain combines TRBV5-1 with TRBJ1-2; D is perhaps TRBD1 (5 bases). Between the trimmed V and J ends, which lost 0 bases and 4 bases, there was a span of 16 bases. Germline CDR1 reads SGHRS; CDR2 reads YFSETQ. The CDR3 spans 16 residues.